These 5 T cell receptor beta chains originate from one sample sequenced in a study of blood T cell repertoires in COVID-19. Libraries were prepared by immunoSEQ multiplex PCR; TCRdb keeps only in-frame clonotypes and omits some of them. The sample includes about 120,000 clones, roughly 89% of them seen just once. Material: peripheral blood. The source is a woman aged 50 to 60 with acute or convalescent COVID-19.

This chain connects TRBV19 to TRBJ1-6; a possible D gene is TRBD1 (5 bases). The germline V gene encodes CDR1 LNHDA and CDR2 SQIVND (reference sequence). V lost 9 bases to trimming and J lost 4 bases, with 22 bases between them. The CDR3 extends over 17 amino acids. CDR3 region: CASSPRNAGHYNSPLHF. CDR3 DNA: TGTGCCAGCAGTCCACGGAACGCGGGGCATTATAATTCACCCCTCCACTTT.

V gene TRBV2 combines with J gene TRBJ1-2; a weak D match, TRBD1 (5 bases). The CDR3 loop spans 14 amino acids. V was shortened by 4 bases and J by 8 bases, with 17 bases between the two germline ends. The germline V gene has CDR1 SNHLY and CDR2 FYNNEI. The CDR3 DNA follows: TGTGCCAGCAGTGCCGAAGGACCAAGGGGAGGCTACACCTTC. Amino acid sequence: CASSAEGPRGGYTF. The full variable domain, completed using reference TRBV2 and TRBJ1-2, is EPEVTQTPSHQVTQMGQEVILRCVPISNHLYFYWYRQILGQKVEFLVSFYNNEISEKSEIFDDQFSVERPDGSNFTLKIRSTKLEDSAMYFCASSAEGPRGGYTFGSGTRLTVV.

This CDR3 reads CASSWAETQYF. CDR3 coding DNA: TGTGCCAGCAGCTGGGCGGAGACCCAGTACTTC. The chain is built from TRBV12-3 or TRBV12-4 and TRBJ2-5; no firm D call. V lost 6 bases and J lost 5, with 7 bases in between. The CDR3 is 11 residues long.

The chain combines TRBV5-6 with TRBJ1-3; 9 bases fit TRBD1. CDR1 and CDR2 (germline): SGHDT, YYEEEE. After removal of 7 bases from V and 7 bases from J, the junction contained 9 bases not matched to a gene. The CDR3 is 14 amino acids. DNA for the CDR3: TGTGCCAGCCGGGACAGGGAAGGTCGGAACACCATATATTTT. Protein sequence: CASRDREGRNTIYF.

This chain links TRBV5-4 with TRBJ1-5; D ambiguous. The germline CDR1 and CDR2 sequences are SGHNT and YYREEE (reference sequence). Trimming took 0 bases from V and 6 from J, leaving 4 bases between them. The CDR3 totals 12 residues. CDR3 nucleotides: TGTGCCAGCAGCTTGGCAGGTCAGCCCCAGCATTTT. Its translation: CASSLAGQPQHF.